This record covers a single TCR beta chain. The source of the sample is a study of blood T cell repertoires in COVID-19. Across the whole study: Collection of acute and convalescent COVID-19 samples took place in the United States, Italy and Spain. T cells, B-cell-depleted T cells, or PBMCs supplied cDNA or gDNA.

Source study methods: Scientists estimated how many nucleated cells there were by amplifying reference gene primers. The method was immunoSEQ multiplex PCR; TCRdb's version includes in-frame clones alone and lacks a portion of them. The DNA was the basis for D and trimming; V, J and clone size are from that table. Among about 170,000 clones listed, approximately 87% were seen once. Sequencing input: peripheral blood. This clonotype was sampled from a man younger than 35 with active or convalescent COVID-19.

CDR3 DNA sequence: TGTGCCAGCGAGCCGGGACTAGCGGACAATGAGCAGTTCTTC. It yields the protein CASEPGLADNEQFF. The V and J genes are TRBV2 and TRBJ2-1, with 11 positions matching TRBD2. The length of the CDR3 is 14 residues. Germline V lookup: CDR1 SNHLY, CDR2 FYNNEI. With 8 bases clipped from V and 5 bases from J, the junction kept 5 bases outside the gene matches.